A few counts support the clone carrying this T cell receptor beta chain. Its antigen remains unknown. These data belong to a study of T-cell reconstitution after alpha-beta-depleted transplantation in children. Study findings and constraints: Diversity and T-cell counts at one year after transplant derived mostly from new T cells. As was reported, about two months after transplant, alpha-beta T cells came from several hundred expanded graft clones. High day-60 TCRbeta diversity in some patients came from surviving recipient T cells and thymic progenitors.

During its preparation, the TCRbeta library received unique molecular identifiers. TCRdb itself ran the PCR reads through MiXCR, one entry per CDR3 protein. The profile shows roughly 350,000 distinct CDR3 sequences, about a sixth of them singletons. Germline CDR1 and CDR2: SGHNT and YENEEA. V was clipped by 7 bases and J by 10 bases, with 14 bases between them. This CDR3 has 12 amino acids. The receptor was isolated from a male patient aged 2 to 9 who had a stem cell transplant for acute lymphoblastic leukemia, so the T cells may come from the graft donor. Sequencing was performed on PBMCs, mostly from graft donor cells, taken 360 days after TCRalphabeta/CD19-depleted stem cell transplant. The chain employs TRBV11-3 and TRBJ2-1; unclear D gene. The CDR3 loop reads CASTGPSGEQFF. The CDR3 DNA follows: TGTGCCAGCACTGGGCCTAGTGGGGAGCAGTTCTTC.